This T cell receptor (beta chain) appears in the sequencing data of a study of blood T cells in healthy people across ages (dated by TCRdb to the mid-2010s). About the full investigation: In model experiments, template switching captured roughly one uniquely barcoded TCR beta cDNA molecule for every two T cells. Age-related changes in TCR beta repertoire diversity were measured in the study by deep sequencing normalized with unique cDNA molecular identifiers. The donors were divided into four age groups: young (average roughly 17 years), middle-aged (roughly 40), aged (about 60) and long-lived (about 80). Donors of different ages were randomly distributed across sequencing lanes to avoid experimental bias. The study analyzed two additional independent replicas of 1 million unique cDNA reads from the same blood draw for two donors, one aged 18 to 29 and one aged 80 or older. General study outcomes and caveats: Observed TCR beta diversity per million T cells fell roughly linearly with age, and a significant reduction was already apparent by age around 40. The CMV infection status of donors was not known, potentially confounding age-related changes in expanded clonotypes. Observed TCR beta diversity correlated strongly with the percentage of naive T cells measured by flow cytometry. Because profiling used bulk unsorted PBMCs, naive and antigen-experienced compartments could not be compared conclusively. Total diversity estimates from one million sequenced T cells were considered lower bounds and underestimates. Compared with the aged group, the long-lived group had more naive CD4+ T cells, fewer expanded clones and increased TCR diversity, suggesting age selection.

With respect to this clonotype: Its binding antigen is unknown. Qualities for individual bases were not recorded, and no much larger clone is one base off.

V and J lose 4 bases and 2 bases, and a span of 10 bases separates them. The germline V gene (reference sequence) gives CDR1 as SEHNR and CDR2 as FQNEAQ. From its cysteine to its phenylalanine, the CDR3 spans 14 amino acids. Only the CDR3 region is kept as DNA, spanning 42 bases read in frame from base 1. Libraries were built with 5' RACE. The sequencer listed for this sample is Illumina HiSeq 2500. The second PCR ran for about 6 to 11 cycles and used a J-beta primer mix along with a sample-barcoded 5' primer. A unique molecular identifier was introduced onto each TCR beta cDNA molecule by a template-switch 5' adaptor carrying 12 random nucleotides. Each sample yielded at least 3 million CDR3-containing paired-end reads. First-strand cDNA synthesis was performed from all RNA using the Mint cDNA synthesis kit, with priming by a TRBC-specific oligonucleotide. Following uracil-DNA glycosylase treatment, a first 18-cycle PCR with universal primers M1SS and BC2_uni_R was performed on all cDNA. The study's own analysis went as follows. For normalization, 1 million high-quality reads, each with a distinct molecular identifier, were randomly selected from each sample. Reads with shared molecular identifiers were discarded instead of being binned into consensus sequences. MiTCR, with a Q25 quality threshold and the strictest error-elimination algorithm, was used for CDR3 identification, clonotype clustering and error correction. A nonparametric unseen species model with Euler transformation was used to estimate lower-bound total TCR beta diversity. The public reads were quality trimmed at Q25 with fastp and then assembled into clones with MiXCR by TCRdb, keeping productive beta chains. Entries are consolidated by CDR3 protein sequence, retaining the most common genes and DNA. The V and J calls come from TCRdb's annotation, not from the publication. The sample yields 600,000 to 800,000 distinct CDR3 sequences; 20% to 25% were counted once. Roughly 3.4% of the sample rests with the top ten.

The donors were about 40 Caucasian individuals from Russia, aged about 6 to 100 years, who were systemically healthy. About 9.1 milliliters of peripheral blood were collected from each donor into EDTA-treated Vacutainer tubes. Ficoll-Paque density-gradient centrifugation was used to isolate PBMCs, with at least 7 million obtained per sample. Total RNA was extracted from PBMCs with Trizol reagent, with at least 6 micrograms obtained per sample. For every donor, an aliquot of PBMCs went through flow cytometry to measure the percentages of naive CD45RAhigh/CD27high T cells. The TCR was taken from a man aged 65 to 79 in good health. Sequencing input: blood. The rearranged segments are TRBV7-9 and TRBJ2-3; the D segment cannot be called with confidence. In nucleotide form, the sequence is TGTGCCAGCAGCTCTCGGGTCTCCACAGATACGCAGTATTTT. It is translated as CASSSRVSTDTQYF. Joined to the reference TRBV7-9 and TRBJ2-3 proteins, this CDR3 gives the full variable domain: DTGVSQNPRHKITKRGQNVTFRCDPISEHNRLYWYRQTLGQGPEFLTYFQNEAQLEKSRLLSDRFSAERPKGSFSTLEIQRTEQGDSAMYLCASSSRVSTDTQYFGPGTRLTVL.